This note documents a single TCR beta chain sequence. The antigen remains undetermined. This record belongs to a study of blood T cells in healthy people across ages. Samples had at least 6.5 million PBMCs isolated from them. Germline trimming cut 1 base from V and 5 bases from J; bases unmatched to any gene: 10. The CDR3 is 17 amino acids. Germline V gene sequence: CDR1 LGHDT, CDR2 YNNKEL (reference sequence). Study-level findings and limits: A strong correlation was seen between TCR beta diversity and naive T cell percentage. CMV status of donors was not determined, possibly confounding expanded clonotype changes. Donors of long life had a larger count of naive CD4+ cells and greater diversity than aged donors.

Primed by a sample-barcoded 5' primer and a J-beta primer mix, a second PCR proceeded for about 6 to 11 cycles. TCRdb re-called the 5' RACE reads with MiXCR, one entry per CDR3 protein. This table holds roughly 1,500,000 distinct CDR3 sequences, approximately 40% found once. The sample was blood. The rearrangement uses TRBV3-1 and TRBJ2-3; 9 positions match TRBD2. The TCR was taken from a woman younger than 35 in good health. The CDR3 protein is CASSQGWVSGSLDTQYF. CDR3 DNA: TGTGCCAGCAGCCAAGGGTGGGTTAGCGGGAGCCTAGATACGCAGTATTTT.